A single sample gave rise to the 15 T cell receptor beta chains below, sequenced in a study of blood T cell repertoires in COVID-19. Sequencing was performed with immunoSEQ multiplex PCR; in TCRdb, only in-frame clones are kept and a portion is missing. The sample has fewer than 400,000 clones, around 92% seen once. What was sequenced was peripheral blood. Receptors originate from a woman aged 25 to 39 with COVID-19, enrolled during active disease.

CDR3 region: CASSRMANTEAFF. The CDR3 DNA sequence: TGTGCCAGCAGCCGCATGGCGAACACTGAAGCTTTCTTT. The V and J genes are TRBV5-8 and TRBJ1-1, with D unresolved. V shed 4 bases and J shed 1 base, with 8 bases lying between them. CDR3 length: 13 amino acids. From germline, CDR1 is SGHTS and CDR2 YDEGEE.

A note on this clone: Other DNA sequences of this sample code for an identical CDR3. The gene calls are TRBV11-3 and TRBJ2-5, with TRBD2 identical over 7 bases. This CDR3 has 15 residues. The germline gives CDR1 SGHNT, CDR2 YENEEA. The junction had 4 bases not matched to a gene; V was cut back by 0 bases and J by 3 bases. The CDR3 reads CASSLEGLAEETQYF. DNA of the CDR3: TGTGCCAGCAGCTTAGAGGGGCTAGCGGAAGAGACCCAGTACTTC.

The chain uses TRBV4-1 and TRBJ2-1; D gene ambiguous. Germline V gives CDR1 MGHRA, CDR2 YSYEKL. Trimming cost V 1 base and J 4 bases, with 14 bases left between them. There are 16 residues in the CDR3. This CDR3 is CASSQVGRSRYNEQFF. CDR3 nucleotides: TGCGCCAGCAGCCAAGTTGGTAGATCCAGGTACAATGAGCAGTTCTTC.

The genes are TRBV6-1 and TRBJ1-3; D remains unclear. This CDR3 region has 13 residues. CDR1 and CDR2 from the germline V gene are MNHNS and SASEGT. Trimming removed 3 bases from V and 8 bases from J, with 11 bases in between. CDR3 in DNA: TGTGCCAGCAGTGACCCAGGAGGAGACACCATATATTTT. Translating it yields CASSDPGGDTIYF.

The chain employs TRBV5-1 and TRBJ2-7, with 7 bases matching TRBD1. The CDR3 spans 14 residues. From germline, CDR1 is SGHRS and CDR2 YFSETQ. The V segment lost 1 base and the J segment 3 bases; nucleotides outside the gene matches: 4. For the CDR3, the DNA is TGCGCCAGCAGCTTGACAGGGGTTGGCTACGAGCAGTACGTC. This sequence encodes CASSLTGVGYEQYV.

This chain joins TRBV2 and TRBJ1-6; no clear D. V was shortened by 6 bases and J by 8 bases, with 20 bases between the two germline ends. The V gene's germline CDR1 is SNHLY and CDR2 FYNNEI. This CDR3 has 16 residues. This CDR3 is CASRESTGRRYSPLHF. In DNA, the CDR3 is TGTGCCAGCAGGGAATCAACCGGGAGACGGTATTCACCCCTCCACTTT. The variable domain in full, with the rest retrieved from reference TRBV2 and TRBJ1-6, is EPEVTQTPSHQVTQMGQEVILRCVPISNHLYFYWYRQILGQKVEFLVSFYNNEISEKSEIFDDQFSVERPDGSNFTLKIRSTKLEDSAMYFCASRESTGRRYSPLHFGNGTRLTVT.

The chain carries TRBV9 and TRBJ2-1; D not resolved. The germline V and J ends were trimmed by 2 bases and 8 bases, with 17 bases remaining between them. Germline CDR1 is SGDLS and CDR2 is YYNGEE. This CDR3 region has 15 residues. Written as DNA, the CDR3 is TGTGCCAGCAGCGTGGCCCCCCTGGCATTCGATGAGCAGTTCTTC. Residues: CASSVAPLAFDEQFF.

V and J are TRBV7-9 and TRBJ2-2, with D perhaps matching TRBD2 (6 bases). CDR3 length: 15 amino acids. The germline CDR1 and CDR2 sequences are SEHNR and FQNEAQ (reference sequence). The germline V and J ends were trimmed by 5 bases and 5 bases, with 15 bases remaining between them. In DNA form, the CDR3 reads TGTGCCAGCAGCGCCTTAGGGCGGGGAACCGGGGAGCTGTTTTTT. Translating gives CASSALGRGTGELFF.

The V call is TRBV4-2, the J call TRBJ2-1; TRBD2 agrees at 11 bases. Per the germline V gene, CDR1 is LGHNA and CDR2 is YNFKEQ. The CDR3 has 17 amino acids. V lost 4 bases, J lost 4 bases, and 9 bases stayed unmatched. DNA of the CDR3: TGTGCCAGCAGCCCAAATTCCCTAGCGGGGGGTTACAATGAGCAGTTCTTC. It specifies CASSPNSLAGGYNEQFF.

The chain uses TRBV11-3 and TRBJ1-1; a possible D gene is TRBD1 (6 bases). This CDR3 comprises 17 residues. Germline CDR1 SGHNT, CDR2 YENEEA. The V end was cut by 4 bases, the J end by 5 bases, with 23 bases between. The CDR3 sequence: CASSCNRDTPRVTEAFF. CDR3 nucleotide sequence: TGTGCCAGCAGCTGCAACCGGGACACCCCCCGAGTGACTGAAGCTTTCTTT.

The rearrangement joins TRBV7-8 to TRBJ1-2; D is undetermined. Germline V gene lookup returns CDR1 SGHVS and CDR2 FQNEAQ. V shed 0 bases and J shed 5 bases, with 13 bases lying between them. The CDR3 is 15 residues long. The CDR3 nucleotides read TGTGCCAGCAGCTTAGCGCGAGCAGCGGGTTATGGCTACACCTTC. It yields the protein CASSLARAAGYGYTF. Full variable domain (outside the CDR3, taken from reference TRBV7-8 and TRBJ1-2): GAGVSQSPRYKVAKRGQDVALRCDPISGHVSLFWYQQALGQGPEFLTYFQNEAQLDKSGLPSDRFFAERPEGSVSTLKIQRTQQEDSAVYLCASSLARAAGYGYTFGSGTRLTVV.

This clone was detected only once. V usage is TRBV27 and J usage is TRBJ2-5; 9 positions agree with TRBD1. Trimming took 5 bases from V and 5 from J; bases not matched to a gene: 9. Looked up from germline, CDR1 is MNHEY and CDR2 is SMNVEV (reference sequence). The CDR3 covers 15 residues. CDR3 nucleotides: TGTGCCAGCAGTGCCGGACAGGGGTTTCGGGAGACCCAGTACTTC. Its translation is CASSAGQGFRETQYF.

The rearrangement joins TRBV10-3 to TRBJ2-7; TRBD1 matches 7 bases. V shed 3 bases and J 3 bases; nucleotides not matched to a gene: 5. Germline V gene lookup returns CDR1 ENHRY and CDR2 SYGVKD. This CDR3 is built from 14 residues. CDR3 protein: CAISDGTVDYEQYF. CDR3 coding DNA: TGTGCCATCAGTGACGGGACAGTCGACTACGAGCAGTACTTC.

This chain connects TRBV11-2 to TRBJ1-3; D is undetermined. V was pared by 5 bases and J by 0 bases, with 11 bases between. The CDR3 is 15 amino acids. CDR1 is SGHAT and CDR2 is FQNNGV in the germline V gene. CDR3 in DNA: TGTGCCAGCAGCCCGCAGCGGATCTCTGGAAACACCATATATTTT. It yields the protein CASSPQRISGNTIYF.

The gene calls are TRBV5-1 and TRBJ2-3; TRBD2 aligns across 7 bases. V shed 0 bases and J 2 bases; nucleotides not matched to a gene: 6. Germline CDR1 and CDR2: SGHRS and YFSETQ. The CDR3 contains 16 residues. CDR3 residues: CASSLDLSGVTDTQYF. CDR3 nucleotides: TGCGCCAGCAGCTTGGATTTGAGCGGGGTCACAGATACGCAGTATTTT. Using reference TRBV5-1 and TRBJ2-3 for the parts outside the CDR3, the full variable domain is KAGVTQTPRYLIKTRGQQVTLSCSPISGHRSVSWYQQTPGQGLQFLFEYFSETQRNKGNFPGRFSGRQFSNSRSEMNVSTLELGDSALYLCASSLDLSGVTDTQYFGPGTRLTVL.